Described below is a single TCR beta chain sequence and its context. Followed longitudinally, the Seattle patients had been enrolled during active infection. This specimen belongs to a study of blood T cell repertoires in COVID-19. For the study at large: Collection of acute and convalescent COVID-19 samples took place in the United States, Italy and Spain.

Original processing notes: Amplification of reference gene primers provided the estimated nucleated cell counts. Sequencing used immunoSEQ multiplex PCR; TCRdb keeps in-frame clones, though not all of them. V and J calls and clone size are as listed in that table; D and trimming were resolved from the DNA. The sample has some 140,000 clones; roughly 88% are singletons. The clonotype originates from a man between 60 and 70 years old with COVID-19, enrolled during active disease. Sequenced material: peripheral blood.

Written as DNA, the CDR3 is TGTGCCAGCTCACCAACCCCCGTCGGCACCGGGGAGCTGTTTTTT. Protein: CASSPTPVGTGELFF. This rearrangement joins TRBV18 to TRBJ2-2; D unclear. Per the germline V gene, CDR1 is KGHSH and CDR2 is LQKENI. This CDR3 has 15 amino acids. Between the trimmed V and J ends, which lost 2 bases and 4 bases, there was a span of 11 bases. Complete variable domain (other parts from reference TRBV18 and TRBJ2-2): NAGVMQNPRHLVRRRGQEARLRCSPMKGHSHVYWYRQLPEEGLKFMVYLQKENIIDESGMPKERFSAEFPKEGPSILRIQQVVRGDSAAYFCASSPTPVGTGELFFGEGSRLTVL.